Each of the 26 T cell receptor beta chains below was sequenced from the same sample in a study of blood T cell repertoires in COVID-19. Clones were read by immunoSEQ multiplex PCR, and TCRdb kept only the in-frame ones, dropping some. Here the sample spans a few hundred thousand clones, 80% to 90% being singletons. The specimen was PBMCs or T cells enriched from blood (not recorded which). The receptor source for this set is a middle-aged woman with acute COVID-19.

The chain is built from TRBV7-8 and TRBJ2-1; possibly TRBD1 for D (5 bases). Germline CDR1 and CDR2: SGHVS and FQNEAQ. Trimming shortened V by 2 bases and J by 5 bases, and 10 bases separated the two germline ends. The CDR3 loop spans 14 amino acids. CDR3 amino acids: CASSLLLGDNEQFF. The DNA for the CDR3 is TGTGCCAGCAGCTTACTCCTAGGGGACAATGAGCAGTTCTTC.

Comments on this clone: The junction does not match germline at one end; this may be a read error. This chain uses TRBV3-1 (or the pseudogene TRBV3-2) with TRBJ1-5, with 9 bases fitting TRBD1. Germline CDR1 and CDR2: LGHDT and YNNKEL (reference sequence). This CDR3 has 15 residues. CDR3 DNA sequence: TGTGCCAGCAGCCAAGGGGGACAGGGCAAGCAGCCCCAGCATTTT. Its protein product is CASSQGGQGKQPQHF.

This clone was seen a few times. This chain links TRBV28 with TRBJ2-7, with D perhaps matching TRBD1 (6 bases). This CDR3 is built from 18 residues. In germline, CDR1 is MDHEN, CDR2 SYDVKM. Trimming shortened V by 0 bases and J by 0 bases, and 18 bases separated the two germline ends. CDR3 loop: CASSLWGLGQGRSYEQYF. For the CDR3, the DNA is TGTGCCAGCAGTTTATGGGGCTTGGGGCAGGGGCGCTCCTACGAGCAGTACTTC.

This clone occurred once. This sequence joins TRBV28 and TRBJ1-2, with D hard to call. The CDR3 sequence is 14 residues long. V lost 6 bases, J lost 2 bases, and 13 bases lay in between. Germline CDR1 MDHEN, CDR2 SYDVKM. CDR3 residues: CASSPFAGNYGYTF. For the CDR3, the DNA is TGTGCCAGCAGCCCCTTCGCAGGAAACTATGGCTACACCTTC.

V usage is TRBV13 and J usage is TRBJ1-2; D gene unclear. The germline V gene has CDR1 PRHDT and CDR2 FYEKMQ (reference sequence). The CDR3 sequence is 14 residues long. V was clipped by 0 bases and J by 0 bases, with 5 bases between them. CDR3 amino acids: CASSLGQANYGYTF. CDR3 coding DNA: TGTGCCAGCAGCTTAGGGCAGGCTAACTATGGCTACACCTTC.

The CDR3 DNA reads as TGTGCCAGTATGGCAAATCGGGGACAGGGGGAGCAGTACTTC. Translating it yields CASMANRGQGEQYF. The chain employs TRBV19 and TRBJ2-7; 10 positions agree with TRBD1. The CDR3 loop spans 14 amino acids. Germline CDR1 LNHDA, CDR2 SQIVND (reference sequence). Trimming took 7 bases from V and 7 from J; bases not matched to a gene: 10.

This chain connects TRBV30 to TRBJ1-3, with D tentatively TRBD1 (5 bases). Trimming removed 4 bases from V and 7 bases from J, with 14 bases in between. The germline V gene encodes CDR1 GTSNPN and CDR2 SVGIG (reference sequence). The CDR3 is 13 residues long. The CDR3 coding sequence is TGTGCCTGGACGGCGGGATGGGGGAACACCATATATTTT. Translation: CAWTAGWGNTIYF.

The genes are TRBV27 and TRBJ1-5, with D possibly TRBD1 on 6 matching bases. The ends were cut back, 6 bases at V and 3 bases at J, with 18 bases in the middle. This CDR3 spans 16 amino acids. From germline, CDR1 is MNHEY and CDR2 SMNVEV (reference sequence). The CDR3 DNA follows: TGTGCCAGCAGCCGGACAGCCACTGAATTCAATCAGCCCCAGCATTTT. Translation: CASSRTATEFNQPQHF.

The chain has TRBV27 and TRBJ2-2; D perhaps matches TRBD1 (7 bases). The CDR3 consists of 14 residues. CDR1 and CDR2 (germline): MNHEY, SMNVEV (reference sequence). V was pared by 2 bases and J by 8 bases, with 12 bases between. The CDR3 sequence is CASSLRRGEGELFF. The CDR3 DNA is TGTGCCAGCAGTTTACGCAGGGGGGAAGGGGAGCTGTTTTTT.

The chain links TRBV24-1 to TRBJ2-2; D might be TRBD2 (6 bases). The CDR3 runs to 17 residues. Germline assignment: CDR1 KGHDR and CDR2 SFDVKD. Trimming shortened V by 5 bases and J by 2 bases, and 17 bases separated the two germline ends. CDR3 DNA sequence: TGTGCCACCAGTGGCGGTAGCGGAGTCAGCAACACCGGGGAGCTGTTTTTT. Translating gives CATSGGSGVSNTGELFF.

V is TRBV3-1 (or the pseudogene TRBV3-2) and J is TRBJ1-1; tentatively, D is TRBD1 (6 bases). CDR3 length: 16 amino acids. The V gene's germline CDR1 is LGHDT and CDR2 YNNKEL (reference sequence). V shed 0 bases and J shed 1 base, with 12 bases lying between them. The CDR3: CASSQEPPTGNTEAFF. The CDR3 region has the DNA TGTGCCAGCAGCCAAGAACCTCCGACAGGGAACACTGAAGCTTTCTTT.

The gene calls are TRBV27 and TRBJ2-1; D uncertain. With 5 bases removed from V and 4 bases from J, the gap between germline ends came to 6 bases. Germline CDR1 reads MNHEY; CDR2 reads SMNVEV (reference sequence). The CDR3 extends over 12 amino acids. CDR3 region: CASSDSYNEQFF. The CDR3 nucleotides are TGTGCCAGCAGTGACTCGTACAATGAGCAGTTCTTC.

The V and J genes are TRBV6-5 and TRBJ1-5; TRBD1 matches 8 bases. Germline CDR1 is MNHEY and CDR2 is SVGAGI. Trimming cost V 8 bases and J 2 bases; bases outside gene matches: 8. The CDR3 has 15 residues. As DNA, the CDR3 is TGTGCCAGCGGCCCCCAGGGGGCTGGCAATCAGCCCCAGCATTTT. It translates to CASGPQGAGNQPQHF.

The genes are TRBV3-1 (or the pseudogene TRBV3-2) and TRBJ2-2; D not resolved. Germline CDR1 reads LGHDT; CDR2 reads YNNKEL (reference sequence). The CDR3 is 13 amino acids. Trimming took off 1 base at V and 11 bases at J, with 11 bases between the two ends. The CDR3 sequence is CASSQVFLLELFF. The CDR3 DNA sequence: TGTGCCAGCAGCCAAGTTTTCCTCTTAGAGCTGTTTTTT.

V and J are TRBV9 and TRBJ2-1; TRBD2 agrees at 8 bases. Looked up from germline, CDR1 is SGDLS and CDR2 is YYNGEE. The CDR3 is made up of 15 amino acids. The J segment lost 8 bases and the V segment lost 3 bases, leaving 10 bases of the junction unmatched. The CDR3 sequence: CASSASGTSMYEQFF. The CDR3 DNA is TGTGCCAGCAGCGCCTCCGGGACTAGTATGTATGAGCAGTTCTTC.

V and J are TRBV5-4 and TRBJ2-2; the match to TRBD2 covers 8 bases. The germline gives CDR1 SGHNT, CDR2 YYREEE (reference sequence). The CDR3 totals 14 residues. The trim removed 7 bases at V and 2 bases at J, leaving 4 bases unmatched. The CDR3 loop reads CASGTRLNTGELFF. CDR3 sequence (DNA): TGTGCCAGCGGGACTAGACTCAACACCGGGGAGCTGTTTTTT.

V gene TRBV5-5 combines with J gene TRBJ1-2; 12 nucleotides agree with TRBD1. Germline loops: CDR1 SGHKS, CDR2 YYEKEE (reference sequence). The CDR3 is 17 amino acids. J lost 0 bases, V lost 0 bases, and 3 bases had no gene match. CDR3 DNA: TGTGCCAGCAGCTTGGCGGGACAGGGGGCGCCTAACTATGGCTACACCTTC. Protein: CASSLAGQGAPNYGYTF. Supplemented by reference TRBV5-5 and TRBJ1-2, the full variable domain reads DAGVTQSPTHLIKTRGQQVTLRCSPISGHKSVSWYQQVLGQGPQFIFQYYEKEERGRGNFPDRFSARQFPNYSSELNVNALLLGDSALYLCASSLAGQGAPNYGYTFGSGTRLTVV.

The rearrangement links TRBV28 to TRBJ2-7; 15 bases line up with TRBD2. V was clipped by 5 bases and J by 0 bases; unmatched bases: 11. The CDR3 consists of 19 residues. Looked up from germline, CDR1 is MDHEN and CDR2 is SYDVKM. Here the CDR3 reads CASSDGTSGRTYGSYEQYF. The CDR3 DNA is TGTGCCAGCAGTGATGGGACTAGCGGGAGGACTTATGGCTCCTACGAGCAGTACTTC.

The chain links TRBV9 to TRBJ2-1; 8 bases match TRBD2. The length of the CDR3 is 14 residues. With V trimmed by 6 bases and J by 3 bases, 5 bases remained unmatched. Germline V CDR1 and CDR2: SGDLS, YYNGEE. The CDR3 here is CASTELADYNEQFF. CDR3 nucleotide sequence: TGTGCCAGCACTGAACTAGCGGACTACAATGAGCAGTTCTTC.

This chain uses TRBV19 with TRBJ1-2; 7 bases match TRBD1. With V trimmed by 6 bases and J by 4 bases, 5 bases remained unmatched. CDR1 is LNHDA, CDR2 SQIVND, per germline (reference sequence). The CDR3 extends over 13 amino acids. CDR3 loop: CASSPGGFYGYTF. CDR3 sequence (DNA): TGTGCCAGTAGCCCAGGGGGATTCTATGGCTACACCTTC.

The chain combines TRBV2 with TRBJ1-2; D not certain. Germline values: CDR1 SNHLY, CDR2 FYNNEI. The CDR3 is made up of 11 amino acids. Trimming cost V 7 bases and J 8 bases, with 11 bases left between them. CDR3 sequence reads: CASKEGVGYTF. The CDR3 DNA reads as TGTGCCAGCAAAGAGGGTGTGGGCTACACCTTC.

This clone was seen more than once but under ten times. The genes are TRBV29-1 and TRBJ2-7; 15 nucleotides line up with TRBD2. Trimming at V came to 6 bases and at J to 5 bases, leaving 14 bases not matched to a gene. The germline gives CDR1 SQVTM, CDR2 ANQGSEA. The CDR3 has 17 residues. The CDR3 sequence: CSVSRTSGRATPNEQYF. The CDR3 nucleotides are TGCAGCGTATCCAGGACTAGCGGGAGGGCCACCCCTAACGAGCAGTACTTC.

V is TRBV7-9 and J is TRBJ2-2, with 8 nucleotides matching TRBD1. V shed 8 bases and J 6 bases; nucleotides not matched to a gene: 8. This CDR3 spans 14 amino acids. Germline V gene sequence: CDR1 SEHNR, CDR2 FQNEAQ (reference sequence). The CDR3 DNA reads as TGTGCCAGCCGGACAGGGCCTTCCCCCGGGGAGCTGTTTTTT. It codes for CASRTGPSPGELFF.

This clone appeared once. This sequence joins TRBV7-3 and TRBJ2-3; 10 nucleotides agree with TRBD2. The CDR3 totals 17 residues. The germline gives CDR1 SGHTA, CDR2 FQGTGA. The V gene end was trimmed by 1 base and the J gene end by 5 bases; junction bases not matched to a gene: 9. The chain's CDR3 is CASSLMPSGSRKDTQYF. In DNA form, the CDR3 reads TGTGCCAGCAGCTTAATGCCTAGCGGGAGTCGAAAAGATACGCAGTATTTT.

This clone was detected only once. The chain joins TRBV7-2 to TRBJ2-4, with D perhaps matching TRBD2 (5 bases). In germline, CDR1 is SGHTA, CDR2 FQGNSA. The CDR3 has 15 residues. The V end was cut by 5 bases, the J end by 4 bases, with 15 bases between. The CDR3 spells CASSPMEASKNIQYF. CDR3 nucleotides: TGTGCCAGCAGCCCGATGGAGGCGAGTAAAAACATTCAGTACTTC.

V usage is TRBV20-1 and J usage is TRBJ1-1; D gene unclear. The germline V and J ends were trimmed by 3 bases and 4 bases, with 12 bases remaining between them. The CDR3 is 13 residues long. Germline CDR1 and CDR2: DFQATT and SNEGSKA (reference sequence). The CDR3 coding sequence is TGCAGTGCTAGTAAATCTACGGGCACTGAAGCTTTCTTT. Translated: CSASKSTGTEAFF.